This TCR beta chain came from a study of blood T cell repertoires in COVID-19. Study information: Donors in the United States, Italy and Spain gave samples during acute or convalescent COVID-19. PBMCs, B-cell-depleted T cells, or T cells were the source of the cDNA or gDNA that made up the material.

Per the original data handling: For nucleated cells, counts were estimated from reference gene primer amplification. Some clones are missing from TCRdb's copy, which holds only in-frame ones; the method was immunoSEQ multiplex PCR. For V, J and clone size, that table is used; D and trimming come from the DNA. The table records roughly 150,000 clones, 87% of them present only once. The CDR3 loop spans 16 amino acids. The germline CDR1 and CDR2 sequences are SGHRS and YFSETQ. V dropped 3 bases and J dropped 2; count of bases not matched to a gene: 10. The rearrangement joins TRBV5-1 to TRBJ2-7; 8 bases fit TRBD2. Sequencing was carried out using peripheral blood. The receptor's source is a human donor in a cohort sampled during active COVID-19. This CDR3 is CASSSVAGGTPYEQYF. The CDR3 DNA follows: TGCGCCAGCAGCTCTGTCGCGGGGGGCACACCCTACGAGCAGTACTTC.